One sample yielded the 10 T cell receptor beta chains listed below, sequenced in a study of T-cell memory formation after mild COVID-19. TCRdb called the 5' RACE reads again in MiXCR, with one record for every CDR3 protein. The sample contains over 500,000 distinct CDR3 sequences, around 15% of which appear only once. The specimen sequenced was PBMCs or a T cell subset sorted from them (not recorded which). Receptors originate from an adult woman who had mild COVID-19 (a few samples of this study predate the infection). Cell type and time point are not known.

The V gene is TRBV5-4, the J gene TRBJ1-2; 7 bases are a match to TRBD1. CDR3 size: 17 residues. Germline V gives CDR1 SGHNT, CDR2 YYREEE (reference sequence). V was pared by 2 bases and J by 4 bases, with 14 bases of the junction left unmatched. CDR3 bases: TGTGCCAGCAGCTTTTTAGGGCAGGGGGTTCGACGCTATGGCTACACCTTC. It translates to CASSFLGQGVRRYGYTF.

The gene calls are TRBV3-1 and TRBJ2-2; the D is unclear. V lost 3 bases and J lost 7, with 15 bases in between. The germline V gene encodes CDR1 LGHDT and CDR2 YNNKEL (reference sequence). CDR3 length equals 15 residues. The CDR3 is CASSHLTIRLGELFF. The CDR3 DNA is TGTGCCAGCAGCCATCTGACCATTCGGCTCGGGGAGCTGTTTTTT.

The rearrangement joins TRBV15 to TRBJ2-7, with 7 bases identical to TRBD1. Trimming took 4 bases from V and 7 from J; bases not matched to a gene: 13. In germline, CDR1 is LNHNV, CDR2 YYDKDF (reference sequence). This CDR3 is 15 amino acids long. The CDR3 DNA reads as TGTGCCACCAGCATAGAAGAACAGGGCAGGGGGGAGCAGTACTTC. Its protein product is CATSIEEQGRGEQYF.

This clonotype has a handful of counts. This sequence joins TRBV4-3 and TRBJ2-7, with a possible D match to TRBD2 (6 bases). Germline V gives CDR1 LGHNA, CDR2 YSLEER. The CDR3 runs to 17 residues. The V gene lost 2 bases and the J gene lost 5 bases, with 22 bases spanning the gap. The chain's CDR3 is CASSQWGRAGEVNEQYF. CDR3 nucleotides: TGCGCCAGCAGCCAATGGGGTCGGGCCGGGGAGGTCAACGAGCAGTACTTC.

The chain has TRBV19 and TRBJ1-1; 7 nucleotides agree with TRBD1. The CDR3 spans 13 residues. J was trimmed by 5 bases and V by 6 bases; bases with no gene match: 6. Germline V gene lookup returns CDR1 LNHDA and CDR2 SQIVND (reference sequence). The CDR3 loop is CASRTTGWTEAFF. CDR3 in DNA: TGTGCCAGTAGGACGACAGGGTGGACTGAAGCTTTCTTT.

This clonotype was counted a few times. This chain connects TRBV27 to TRBJ2-7; D not resolved. The V end lost 6 bases, the J end lost 0 bases, and 9 bases lay between the germline ends. The V gene's germline CDR1 is MNHEY and CDR2 SMNVEV (reference sequence). The CDR3 spans 13 residues. The CDR3 sequence: CASSPFGSYEQYF. CDR3 sequence (DNA): TGTGCCAGCAGCCCCTTTGGCTCCTACGAGCAGTACTTC.

V is TRBV24-1 and J is TRBJ2-2; 12 positions agree with TRBD1. Germline-derived CDR1 and CDR2 are KGHDR and SFDVKD. V shed 7 bases and J 7 bases; nucleotides not matched to a gene: 3. CDR3 size: 14 residues. CDR3 bases: TGTGCCACCAGGGGACAGGGGGCAAGCGGGGAGCTGTTTTTT. Amino acids: CATRGQGASGELFF.

The sample holds many counts of this clonotype. The rearrangement joins TRBV28 to TRBJ1-1; D might be TRBD1 (6 bases). CDR3 size: 14 residues. Deletions cut 7 bases from V and 1 base from J, with 13 bases between. Germline V CDR1 and CDR2: MDHEN, SYDVKM. CDR3: CASKGGQRNTEAFF. The CDR3 bases are TGTGCCAGCAAGGGGGGGCAAAGGAACACTGAAGCTTTCTTT.

This clonotype was seen a handful of times. This chain links TRBV3-1 with TRBJ2-7, with D hard to call. Germline values: CDR1 LGHDT, CDR2 YNNKEL (reference sequence). The CDR3 covers 13 residues. The V gene lost 4 bases and the J gene lost 3 bases, with 10 bases spanning the gap. In DNA, the CDR3 is TGTGCCAGCAGCCCCTTAGGCCACTACGAGCAGTACTTC. Encoded protein: CASSPLGHYEQYF.

This clonotype turned up a few times. The gene calls are TRBV19 and TRBJ1-1; 7 nucleotides match TRBD1. With V trimmed by 7 bases and J by 0 bases, 8 bases remained unmatched. The CDR3 loop spans 15 amino acids. Looked up from germline, CDR1 is LNHDA and CDR2 is SQIVND (reference sequence). The CDR3 DNA reads TGTGCCAGTAAGAGGGACAGCCTAATGAACACTGAAGCTTTCTTT. Translating it yields CASKRDSLMNTEAFF. Full variable domain (rest looked up from reference TRBV19 and TRBJ1-1): DGGITQSPKYLFRKEGQNVTLSCEQNLNHDAMYWYRQDPGQGLRLIYYSQIVNDFQKGDIAEGYSVSREKKESFPLTVTSAQKNPTAFYLCASKRDSLMNTEAFFGQGTRLTVV.